The rows below give T cell receptor beta chains drawn from one sample of a study of blood T cells in healthy people across ages. TCRdb re-called the 5' RACE reads through MiXCR, storing one row per CDR3 protein. Of approximately 800,000 distinct CDR3 sequences listed, about 56% are singletons. Specimen: blood. These receptors were collected from a man aged 35 to 55 in good health. CDR3s include the opening cysteine and the closing phenylalanine or tryptophan. D genes are given only for firm matches. Not all rows give a size; the values are once, few, many and, for expanded clones, a class.

j_gene | abundance | d_gene | v_gene | CDR3nt | CDR3aa
TRBJ2-4 | - | - | TRBV4-3 | TGCGCCAGCAGCCAAGGGGCCCAGGGAGCCAAAAACATTCAGTACTTC | CASSQGAQGAKNIQYF
TRBJ2-3 | - | - | TRBV24-1 | TGTGCCACCAGTGATGCGGGGTCCACAGATACGCAGTATTTT | CATSDAGSTDTQYF
TRBJ1-2 | - | TRBD1 | TRBV7-3 | TGTGCCAGCAGCTCAGGGCCGACAGGGCTCTACACCTTC | CASSSGPTGLYTF
TRBJ2-5 | - | - | TRBV6-1 | TGTGCCAGCAGTGAACTTGGAGGGGGAGAGACCCAGTACTTC | CASSELGGGETQYF
TRBJ2-7 | - | - | TRBV29-1 | TGCAGCGTTGACTCGGGTCCTAACTACGAGCAGTACTTC | CSVDSGPNYEQYF
TRBJ2-7 | - | - | TRBV2 | TGTGCCAGCACGGACAGTACCTACGAGCAGTACTTC | CASTDSTYEQYF
TRBJ2-5 | few | TRBD2 | TRBV9 | TGTGCCAGCAGCATAGCGGGGGGGCGGGAGACCCAGTACTTC | CASSIAGGRETQYF
TRBJ2-5 | - | TRBD1 | TRBV24-1 | TGTGCCATCAGGGCAAGGGACAGGCCAGAGACCCAGTACTTC | CAIRARDRPETQYF
TRBJ2-1 | few | - | TRBV18 | TGTGCCAGCTCACGATCAGGGGGACGGGGGCCCGAGCAGTTCTTC | CASSRSGGRGPEQFF
TRBJ2-3 | - | - | TRBV5-1 | TGCGCCAGCAGCTGGGGTGGTAGCTATACAGATACGCAGTATTTT | CASSWGGSYTDTQYF
TRBJ2-2 | - | - | TRBV27 | TGTGCCAGCAGTATACCAACCGGGGAGCTGTTTTTT | CASSIPTGELFF
TRBJ2-1 | - | - | TRBV20-1 | TGCAGTGCGGAGAAAGCCCAAGGAACCTACAATGAGCAGTTCTTC | CSAEKAQGTYNEQFF
TRBJ1-2 | - | - | TRBV5-6 | TGTGCCAGCAGCTTTTGGGAAGGTGCAGGGGCGACCTATGGCTACACCTTC | CASSFWEGAGATYGYTF
TRBJ1-1 | few | - | TRBV2 | TGTGCCAGCAGTGTCCGACAGGAGAACACTGAAGCTTTCTTT | CASSVRQENTEAFF
TRBJ2-7 | many | TRBD2 | TRBV11-3 | TGTGCCAGCAGCTTCAACCAAATCGGGACTAGCCGGAGCTACGAGCAGTACTTC | CASSFNQIGTSRSYEQYF
TRBJ1-1 | few | - | TRBV14 | TGTGCCAGCAGCCAAGCACGGTTTACGAGCACTGAAGCTTTCTTT | CASSQARFTSTEAFF
TRBJ2-6 | few | TRBD2 | TRBV4-2 | TGTGCCAGCAGCCAAAATAGCGGGAGAGGGTCTGGGGCCAACGTCCTGACTTTC | CASSQNSGRGSGANVLTF
TRBJ2-3 | - | - | TRBV28 | TGTGTCTGCCAAGCGGGCGGAGAGGGTACGCAGTATTTT | CVCQAGGEGTQYF
TRBJ2-7 | few | - | TRBV27 | TGTGCCAGCAGTTTACTCCCTCATGAGCAGTACTTC | CASSLLPHEQYF
TRBJ2-2 | - | - | TRBV20-1 | TGCAGTGCTAGAATGACGAACACCGGGGAGCTGTTTTTT | CSARMTNTGELFF
TRBJ2-1 | - | TRBD2 | TRBV6-1 | TGTGCCAGCAGCGTGGAGCGGGGTCCCTACAATGAGCAGTTCTTC | CASSVERGPYNEQFF
TRBJ2-2 | - | - | TRBV27 | TGTGCCAGCAGTTTAGGAAGTCAGGGGAACACCGGGGAGCTGTTTTTT | CASSLGSQGNTGELFF
TRBJ1-5 | few | - | TRBV29-1 | TGCAGCGTTACAGAGTCTATCAGCAATCAGCCCCAGCATTTT | CSVTESISNQPQHF
TRBJ1-2 | - | - | TRBV7-2 | TGTGCCAGCAGCCTCTCCTCCGCGAGGGTTTATGGCTACACCTTC | CASSLSSARVYGYTF
TRBJ2-5 | few | TRBD2 | TRBV5-1 | TGCGCCAGCGGAGTATCTAGCGGGGGAGGGGAGACCCAGTACTTC | CASGVSSGGGETQYF
TRBJ1-5 | - | - | TRBV29-1 | TGCAGCGTCCGAGGGGGGGGTGTCGATCAGCCCCAGCATTTT | CSVRGGGVDQPQHF
TRBJ2-3 | - | - | TRBV12-3/TRBV12-4 | TGTGCCAGCAGTCATGGACAGATGGGAACAGATACGCAGTATTTT | CASSHGQMGTDTQYF
TRBJ1-4 | - | TRBD1 | TRBV12-5 | TGTGCTAGTGGTTTGGTACCTGACCGGGACAGGGGTTGGGATGAAAAACTGTTTTTT | CASGLVPDRDRGWDEKLFF
TRBJ2-3 | - | - | TRBV20-1 | TGCAGTGCGGACGGTGAACAGGGACGAAACACAGATACGCAGTATTTT | CSADGEQGRNTDTQYF
TRBJ2-1 | - | TRBD2 | TRBV15 | TGTGTCACCAGCAGAGGGGAGGGAGGGAATGAGCAGTTCTTC | CVTSRGEGGNEQFF
TRBJ2-5 | - | - | TRBV11-2 | TGTGCCAGCAGCTCCATTAGGGGGAGCCACCCATGGTGGACCCAGTACTTC | CASSSIRGSHPWWTQYF
TRBJ2-7 | - | TRBD1 | TRBV6-6 | TGTGCCAGCAGCCACAGGGGCACCTCCTACGAGCAGTACTTC | CASSHRGTSYEQYF
TRBJ2-6 | - | - | TRBV20-1 | TGCAGTGCTACCCTTCAGGGTTCAGGCTCTTGGGGGTCTGGGGCCAACGTCCTGACTTTC | CSATLQGSGSWGSGANVLTF
TRBJ1-5 | - | TRBD1 | TRBV10-2 | TGCGCCAGCAGTGACCCGGCAGGGGGATATCAGCCCCAGCATTTT | CASSDPAGGYQPQHF
TRBJ2-3 | - | TRBD2 | TRBV5-1 | TGCGCCAGCAGCTGGGCTAGCGGGAGGGCCACAGATACGCAGTATTTT | CASSWASGRATDTQYF
TRBJ2-3 | - | TRBD1 | TRBV28 | TGTGCCAGCAGTGACGACAGGGTTGGGGGCACAGATACGCAGTATTTT | CASSDDRVGGTDTQYF
TRBJ1-6 | few | TRBD1 | TRBV25-1 | TGTGCCAGCAGTGCCCCACCGGGACAGGGAAGAGGAGTGAATTCACCCCTCCACTTT | CASSAPPGQGRGVNSPLHF
TRBJ1-2 | - | TRBD1 | TRBV20-1 | TGCAGTGCTACCGGGACAGGGTACTCTAACTATGGCTACACCTTC | CSATGTGYSNYGYTF
TRBJ2-2 | - | - | TRBV7-2 | TGTGCCAGCAGCCAAATAGGGAACACCGGGGAGCTGTTTTTT | CASSQIGNTGELFF
TRBJ1-2 | few | - | TRBV29-1 | TGCAGCGTTGAACCGGAGGGCTACACCTTC | CSVEPEGYTF
TRBJ2-3 | - | - | TRBV2 | TGTGCCAGCAGTGTTTTGGGAGCAACCCCAGATACGCAGTATTTT | CASSVLGATPDTQYF
TRBJ2-2 | - | TRBD2 | TRBV30 | TGTGCCTGGAGTGGGGGTGGACTAGGCACCGGGGAGCTGTTTTTT | CAWSGGGLGTGELFF
TRBJ2-1 | - | - | TRBV30 | TGTGCCTTTGAACAGGGTGCGGATGAGCAGTTCTTC | CAFEQGADEQFF